This TCR beta chain was found in a study of blood T cell repertoires in COVID-19. Some clones are missing from TCRdb's copy, which holds only in-frame ones; the method was immunoSEQ multiplex PCR. The data show roughly 220,000 clones, approximately 81% seen once. This clonotype was obtained from a man in his fifties or sixties who had recovered from COVID-19. The sequenced material came from peripheral blood.

The CDR3 spells CAVEVPYNEQFF. In DNA form, the CDR3 reads TGTGCCGTTGAGGTCCCCTACAATGAGCAGTTCTTC. The V and J genes are TRBV15 and TRBJ2-1; the D is unclear. Germline values: CDR1 LNHNV, CDR2 YYDKDF (reference sequence). Trimming cost V 11 bases and J 2 bases, with 10 bases left between them. CDR3 length equals 12 residues. The variable domain in full, with the rest retrieved from reference TRBV15 and TRBJ2-1, is DAMVIQNPRYQVTQFGKPVTLSCSQTLNHNVMYWYQQKSSQAPKLLFHYYDKDFNNEADTPDNFQSRRPNTSFCFLDIRSPGLGDTAMYLCAVEVPYNEQFFGPGTRLTVL.